This T cell receptor beta chain came from a study of shared clonotypes between healthy human individuals. Terminally differentiated effector memory CD45RA+ cells were left out of the naive CD8 fraction, which was CD45RO-negative and positively selected for CCR7. Donors were Caucasian adults residing in Nashville, Tennessee, USA. Germline-derived CDR1 and CDR2 are LNHDA and SQIVND (reference sequence). V shed 3 bases, J shed 5 bases, and the junction held 5 bases outside the gene matches. The CDR3 consists of 15 residues. The test was conducted at deep level. Replicate PCRs for sorted subsets used roughly 200 ng DNA; this equaled about 30,000 T cell genomes. The assay was immunoSEQ multiplex PCR, and TCRdb's table has in-frame clones only and misses some. In the table there are hundreds of thousands of clones, approximately 96% of which are singletons.

The J gene is TRBJ2-2, the V gene TRBV19; 8 bases line up with TRBD1. The TCR comes from a woman aged 30 to 39 in good health. Sequencing input: naive CD8+ T cells sorted from blood. CDR3 in DNA: TGTGCCAGTAGTATGATGGACAGGGCGACCGGGGAGCTGTTTTTT. Amino acid sequence: CASSMMDRATGELFF.